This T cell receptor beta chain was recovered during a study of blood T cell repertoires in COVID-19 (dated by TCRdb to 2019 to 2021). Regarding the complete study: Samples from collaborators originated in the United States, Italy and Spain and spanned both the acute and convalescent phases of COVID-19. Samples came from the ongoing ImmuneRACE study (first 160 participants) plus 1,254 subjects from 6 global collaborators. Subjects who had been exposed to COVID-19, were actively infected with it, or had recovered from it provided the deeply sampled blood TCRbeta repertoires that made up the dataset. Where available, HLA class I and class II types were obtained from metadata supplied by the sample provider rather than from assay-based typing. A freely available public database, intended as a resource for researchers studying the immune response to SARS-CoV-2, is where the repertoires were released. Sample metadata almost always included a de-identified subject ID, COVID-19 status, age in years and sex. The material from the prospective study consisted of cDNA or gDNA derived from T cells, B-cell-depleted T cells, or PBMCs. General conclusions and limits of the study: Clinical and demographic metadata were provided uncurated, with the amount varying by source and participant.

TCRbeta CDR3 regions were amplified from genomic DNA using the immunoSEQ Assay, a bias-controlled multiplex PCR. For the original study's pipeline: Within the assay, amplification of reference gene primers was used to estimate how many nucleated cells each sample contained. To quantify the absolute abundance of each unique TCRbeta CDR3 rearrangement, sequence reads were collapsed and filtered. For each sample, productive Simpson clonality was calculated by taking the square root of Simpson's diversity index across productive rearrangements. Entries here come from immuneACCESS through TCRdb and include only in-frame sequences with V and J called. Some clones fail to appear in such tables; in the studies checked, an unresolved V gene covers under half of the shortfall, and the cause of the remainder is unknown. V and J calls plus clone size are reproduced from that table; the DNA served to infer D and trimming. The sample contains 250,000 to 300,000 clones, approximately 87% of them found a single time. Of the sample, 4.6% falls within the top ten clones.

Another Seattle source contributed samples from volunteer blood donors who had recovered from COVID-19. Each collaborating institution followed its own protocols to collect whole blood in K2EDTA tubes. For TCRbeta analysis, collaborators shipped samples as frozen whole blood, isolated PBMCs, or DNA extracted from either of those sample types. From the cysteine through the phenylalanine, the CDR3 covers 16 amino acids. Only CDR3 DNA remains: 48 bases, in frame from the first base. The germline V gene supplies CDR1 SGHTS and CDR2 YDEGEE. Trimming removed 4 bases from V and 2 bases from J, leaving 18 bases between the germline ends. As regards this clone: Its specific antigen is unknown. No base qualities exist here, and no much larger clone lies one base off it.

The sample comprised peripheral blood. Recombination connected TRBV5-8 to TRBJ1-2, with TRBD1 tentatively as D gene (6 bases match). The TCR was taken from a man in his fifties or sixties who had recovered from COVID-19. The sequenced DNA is TGTGCCAGCAGCCCGAGGTTCGGGGGGCGGAACTATGGCTACACCTTC. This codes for CASSPRFGGRNYGYTF.